This TCR beta chain stems from a study of T cell responses to AZD1222 COVID-19 vaccine. For this clone: What it recognizes is unknown.

The V and J ends lost 5 bases and 0 bases respectively, with 12 bases between them. The V gene's germline CDR1 is SGHNT and CDR2 YYREEE (reference sequence). CDR3 size: 15 residues. Generated by immunoSEQ multiplex PCR, the TCRdb table keeps only in-frame clones and is missing some. There are 95,000 to 100,000 clones in the sample; about 88% occur only once, and more than 15% lies in the top ten. Study-wide findings and caveats: Of the AZD1222 recipients, only six were seropositive at baseline. Mostly white British, mostly female donors; authors suggested clonal diversity may be underestimated. Spike as a whole was targeted by vaccine-associated CD4 TCRs, dominant at 160-218 and 743-854. All repertoire sampling was performed exclusively after the peak T cell response.

The TCR originated in an adult who received the AZD1222 COVID-19 vaccine. This material consisted of peripheral blood, taken 28 days after the second AZD1222 dose. The chain has TRBV5-4 and TRBJ2-1, with a possible D match to TRBD1 (5 bases). CDR3 region: CASRVGQGSYNEQFF. The CDR3 coding sequence is TGTGCCAGCAGGGTCGGACAAGGCTCCTACAATGAGCAGTTCTTC.